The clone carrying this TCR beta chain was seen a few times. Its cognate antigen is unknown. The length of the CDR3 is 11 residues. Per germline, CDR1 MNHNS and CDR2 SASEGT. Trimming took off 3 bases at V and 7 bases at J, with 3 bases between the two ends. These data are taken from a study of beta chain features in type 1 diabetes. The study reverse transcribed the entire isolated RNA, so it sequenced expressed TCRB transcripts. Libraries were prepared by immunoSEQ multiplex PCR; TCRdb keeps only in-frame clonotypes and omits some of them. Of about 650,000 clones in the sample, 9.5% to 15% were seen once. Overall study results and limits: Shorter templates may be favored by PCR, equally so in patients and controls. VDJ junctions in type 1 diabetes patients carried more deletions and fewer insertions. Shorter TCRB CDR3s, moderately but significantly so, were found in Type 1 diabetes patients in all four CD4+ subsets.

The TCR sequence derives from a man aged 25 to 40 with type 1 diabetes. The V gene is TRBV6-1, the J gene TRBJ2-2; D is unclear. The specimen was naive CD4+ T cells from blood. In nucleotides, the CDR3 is TGTGCCAGCAGTGATATCGGGGAGCTGTTTTTT. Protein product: CASSDIGELFF.